This T cell receptor beta chain was identified during a study of PD-1 blockade in mismatch repair-deficient tumors. Overall study context: Enrolled about 2012-2016, patients had progressing, pretreated mismatch repair-deficient cancers of around 12 types. Points from the study as a whole: After pembrolizumab, tumor-resident clones rose rapidly, then generally contracted before radiologic responses.

TCR sequencing covered a few patients who responded to pembrolizumab. For this clone: Its antigen is not identified.

Using immunoSEQ multiplex PCR, the repertoire was profiled, and TCRdb retains in-frame clones only, with some absent. The sample shows more than 90,000 clones, about 83% of them seen only once. V lost 4 bases to trimming and J lost 5 bases; unmatched junction nucleotides: 9. The CDR3 runs 16 residues. Germline loops: CDR1 SGHDT, CDR2 YYEEEE. This receptor was obtained from an adult with mismatch repair-deficient cancer. V gene TRBV5-6 combines with J gene TRBJ2-5, with TRBD2 identical over 12 bases. Sequences were derived from peripheral blood, sampled more than 58 weeks after starting pembrolizumab. In DNA form, the CDR3 reads TGTGCCAGCAGCACCGGACTAGCGGGATATGTGGAGACCCAGTACTTC. Translation: CASSTGLAGYVETQYF.